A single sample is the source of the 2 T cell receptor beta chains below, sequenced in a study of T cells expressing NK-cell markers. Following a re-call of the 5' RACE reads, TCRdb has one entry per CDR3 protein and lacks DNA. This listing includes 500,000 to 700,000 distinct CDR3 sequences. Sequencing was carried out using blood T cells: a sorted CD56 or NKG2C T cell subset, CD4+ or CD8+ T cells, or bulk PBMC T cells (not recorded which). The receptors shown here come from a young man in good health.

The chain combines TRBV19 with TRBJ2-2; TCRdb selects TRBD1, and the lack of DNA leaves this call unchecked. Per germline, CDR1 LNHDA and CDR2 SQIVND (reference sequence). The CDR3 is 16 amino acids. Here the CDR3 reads CASIPSGAGRIGELFF.

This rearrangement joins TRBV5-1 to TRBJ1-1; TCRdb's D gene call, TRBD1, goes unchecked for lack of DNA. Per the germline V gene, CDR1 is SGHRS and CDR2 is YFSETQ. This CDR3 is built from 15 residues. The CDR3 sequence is CASSPGTGVYTEAFF.